A single sample is the source of the 15 T cell receptor beta chains below, sequenced in a study of shared clonotypes between healthy human individuals. Assay: immunoSEQ multiplex PCR; the TCRdb copy retains only in-frame clones and omits some. The sample contains 600,000 to 750,000 clones, 55% to 75% of which appear only once. Sequencing input: memory CD4+ T cells sorted from blood. Sample subset: CD45RA-negative fraction. These receptors all come from a woman aged 25 to 39 in good health.

This clone was found a few times. The rearrangement links TRBV7-8 to TRBJ1-4, with 8 bases lining up with TRBD1. The length of the CDR3 is 17 residues. The germline CDR1 and CDR2 sequences are SGHVS and FQNEAQ. V was clipped by 0 bases and J by 1 base; unmatched bases: 4. CDR3 coding DNA: TGTGCCAGCAGCTTAGCCAGGGGGCGCGTAACTAATGAAAAACTGTTTTTT. This sequence encodes CASSLARGRVTNEKLFF.

The chain joins TRBV6-6 to TRBJ1-1; D is unclear. Trimming stripped 2 bases from V and 2 bases from J, with 6 bases between. The germline CDR1 and CDR2 sequences are MNHNY and SVGAGI (reference sequence). This CDR3 is 13 amino acids long. The CDR3 region has the DNA TGTGCCAGCAGTTACAACAGAAACACTGAAGCTTTCTTT. Translation: CASSYNRNTEAFF.

This sequence joins TRBV5-1 and TRBJ1-1; TRBD1 aligns across 7 bases. Germline lookup yields CDR1 SGHRS and CDR2 YFSETQ. The CDR3 covers 14 residues. V was clipped by 5 bases and J by 0 bases; unmatched bases: 4. The CDR3 region has the DNA TGCGCCAGCAGAAGACAGGGCATGAACACTGAAGCTTTCTTT. Its protein product is CASRRQGMNTEAFF.

This clone was seen once. The genes are TRBV25-1 and TRBJ2-3, with 7 positions matching TRBD2. CDR1 is MGHDK, CDR2 SYGVNS, per germline. V lost 5 bases and J lost 2; bases outside the gene matches: 4. This CDR3 region has 14 residues. CDR3 region: CASSLAGPTDTQYF. CDR3 DNA sequence: TGTGCCAGCAGTTTAGCGGGTCCCACAGATACGCAGTATTTT.

The chain couples TRBV28 to TRBJ1-2, with TRBD1 matching 7 bases. This CDR3 contains 13 residues. CDR1 MDHEN and CDR2 SYDVKM come from the germline V gene. V was clipped by 5 bases and J by 2 bases; unmatched bases: 2. CDR3 amino acids: CASSPTGNYGYTF. CDR3 nucleotides: TGTGCCAGCAGTCCGACAGGGAACTATGGCTACACCTTC.

This chain links TRBV5-1 with TRBJ2-4, with D maybe TRBD1 (6 bases). With 7 bases removed from V and 0 bases from J, the gap between germline ends came to 26 bases. The CDR3 is made up of 19 amino acids. CDR1 and CDR2 (germline): SGHRS, YFSETQ. The CDR3 nucleotides read TGCGCCAGCCGTGAAAGATGGGACACAAATCTTCTAGCCAAAAACATTCAGTACTTC. This sequence encodes CASRERWDTNLLAKNIQYF.

This chain joins TRBV6-6 and TRBJ1-2; 8 nucleotides agree with TRBD1. CDR1 and CDR2 from the germline V gene are MNHNY and SVGAGI (reference sequence). Trimming took 2 bases from V and 4 from J; bases not matched to a gene: 3. The CDR3 loop spans 14 amino acids. CDR3 DNA sequence: TGTGCCAGCAGTTACGCTGACAGGGGCTATGGCTACACCTTC. Translation: CASSYADRGYGYTF.

Only a few counts were recorded for this clone. Other DNA sequences from this sample encode an identical CDR3 as well. The chain employs TRBV9 and TRBJ2-1; D is ambiguous. This CDR3 spans 13 amino acids. Trimming shortened V by 4 bases and J by 5 bases, and 10 bases separated the two germline ends. Germline CDR1 and CDR2: SGDLS and YYNGEE. The CDR3 nucleotides are TGTGCCAGCAGCCCCCGACACCACAATGAGCAGTTCTTC. This gives the protein CASSPRHHNEQFF.

The count of this clone is one. This chain links TRBV27 with TRBJ2-3; unclear D gene. V shed 3 bases and J shed 0 bases, with 10 bases lying between them. Germline assignment: CDR1 MNHEY and CDR2 SMNVEV (reference sequence). The CDR3 has 15 residues. CDR3 sequence (DNA): TGTGCCAGCAGTTTCAGGTTACCTAGCACAGATACGCAGTATTTT. It yields the protein CASSFRLPSTDTQYF.

A note on this clone: A much larger clone lies a single base off, so this may be a read error. The rearrangement joins TRBV28 to TRBJ1-5; D gene unclear. V lost 8 bases and J 1 base, leaving 6 bases between the germline ends. CDR3 length: 12 residues. CDR1 MDHEN and CDR2 SYDVKM come from the germline V gene. The CDR3 loop reads CASGGSNQPQHF. CDR3 nucleotide sequence: TGTGCCAGCGGCGGGAGCAATCAGCCCCAGCATTTT. Filled out from reference TRBV28 and TRBJ1-5, the complete variable domain reads DVKVTQSSRYLVKRTGEKVFLECVQDMDHENMFWYRQDPGLGLRLIYFSYDVKMKEKGDIPEGYSVSREKKERFSLILESASTNQTSMYLCASGGSNQPQHFGDGTRLSIL.

This clone was observed a single time. The chain links TRBV5-4 to TRBJ2-7, with D perhaps TRBD1 (6 bases). The V and J ends lost 4 bases and 3 bases respectively, with 11 bases between them. This CDR3 comprises 13 residues. Looked up from germline, CDR1 is SGHNT and CDR2 is YYREEE (reference sequence). CDR3 residues: CASSNPDSYEQYF. The CDR3 region has the DNA TGTGCCAGCAGCAATCCGGACAGCTACGAGCAGTACTTC.

The gene calls are TRBV11-2 and TRBJ2-5; D may be TRBD1 (5 bases). Germline CDR1 is SGHAT and CDR2 is FQNNGV. This CDR3 has 16 amino acids. The V end was cut by 5 bases, the J end by 1 base, with 17 bases between. Here the CDR3 reads CASSRLSRQFQETQYF. The DNA of the CDR3 is TGTGCCAGCAGCAGACTCTCCAGACAGTTCCAAGAGACCCAGTACTTC. The full variable domain, in which reference TRBV11-2 and TRBJ2-5 provide the parts outside the CDR3, is EAGVAQSPRYKIIEKRQSVAFWCNPISGHATLYWYQQILGQGPKLLIQFQNNGVVDDSQLPKDRFSAERLKGVDSTLKIQPAKLEDSAVYLCASSRLSRQFQETQYFGPGTRLLVL.

This sequence joins TRBV4-1 and TRBJ2-7, with TRBD2 identical over 16 bases. The V gene end was trimmed by 0 bases and the J gene end by 1 base; junction bases not matched to a gene: 9. The germline CDR1 and CDR2 sequences are MGHRA and YSYEKL. The CDR3 extends over 20 amino acids. The CDR3: CASSQDRGTSGRAASYEQYF. In DNA form, the CDR3 reads TGCGCCAGCAGCCAAGACCGGGGGACTAGCGGGAGGGCCGCATCCTACGAGCAGTACTTC.

The chain carries TRBV7-9 and TRBJ2-1; 12 nucleotides agree with TRBD2. CDR3 length: 15 residues. Looked up from germline, CDR1 is SEHNR and CDR2 is FQNEAQ (reference sequence). With V trimmed by 5 bases and J by 3 bases, 2 bases remained unmatched. This CDR3 is CASSRLAGVYNEQFF. Written as DNA, the CDR3 is TGTGCCAGCAGCCGACTAGCGGGAGTCTACAATGAGCAGTTCTTC.

This chain connects TRBV6-1 to TRBJ2-3, with 7 bases matching TRBD2. The junction had 9 bases not matched to a gene; V was cut back by 3 bases and J by 0 bases. Germline values: CDR1 MNHNS, CDR2 SASEGT. The CDR3 sequence is 17 residues long. CDR3 sequence reads: CASSEAGTTSSTDTQYF. In DNA form, the CDR3 reads TGTGCCAGCAGTGAGGCTGGGACTACCTCTAGCACAGATACGCAGTATTTT.